What follows are 7 T cell receptor beta chains derived from one specimen sequenced in a study of cytomegalovirus exposure and HLA in healthy donors. The PCR had 60 Vbeta and 13 Jbeta primers. Libraries were prepared by immunoSEQ multiplex PCR; TCRdb keeps only in-frame clonotypes and omits some of them. Across fewer than 85,000 clones, the top ten clones capture approximately 4.6% of the sample. The specimen sequenced was PBMCs. The receptor source for this set is a man between 25 and 39 years old in good health and CMV-seronegative.

Details on this clone: The sample carries other DNA sequences with the same CDR3. The rearrangement uses TRBV6-6 and TRBJ2-2, with a tentative D call TRBD1 (6 bases). Per the germline V gene, CDR1 is MNHNY and CDR2 is SVGAGI (reference sequence). This CDR3 is 16 amino acids long. Trimming shortened V by 2 bases and J by 1 base, and 11 bases separated the two germline ends. The CDR3 loop is CASSYRAGENTGELFF. The CDR3 region has the DNA TGTGCCAGCAGTTACCGGGCAGGGGAGAACACCGGGGAGCTGTTTTTT.

The chain links TRBV11-3 to TRBJ1-1; 7 nucleotides align to TRBD1. The CDR3 contains 14 residues. CDR1 is SGHNT and CDR2 is YENEEA in the germline V gene. Trimming took 4 bases from V and 6 from J; bases not matched to a gene: 8. The CDR3 bases are TGTGCCAGCAGCTCGACCCACAGGGGCGCTGAAGCTTTCTTT. Translating gives CASSSTHRGAEAFF.

The V gene is TRBV18, the J gene TRBJ1-1; possible D gene TRBD1, 6 bases. The CDR3 extends over 15 amino acids. Germline V CDR1 and CDR2: KGHSH, LQKENI. V lost 5 bases and J 0 bases, leaving 13 bases between the germline ends. The CDR3 loop is CASSIGQRLNTEAFF. The CDR3, as DNA: TGTGCCAGCTCAATCGGACAGAGATTGAACACTGAAGCTTTCTTT.

The chain is built from TRBV29-1 and TRBJ2-7; 7 bases match TRBD1. Trimming at V came to 5 bases and at J to 7 bases, leaving 11 bases not matched to a gene. Germline loops: CDR1 SQVTM, CDR2 ANQGSEA. The length of the CDR3 is 13 residues. This CDR3 reads CSVYRGDMGEQYF. In nucleotides, the CDR3 is TGCAGCGTTTACAGGGGCGACATGGGGGAGCAGTACTTC.

The rearrangement uses TRBV27 and TRBJ1-2, with 8 bases aligning to TRBD1. The CDR3 totals 13 residues. CDR1 is MNHEY and CDR2 is SMNVEV in the germline V gene (reference sequence). With 4 bases clipped from V and 8 bases from J, the junction kept 6 bases outside the gene matches. The DNA for the CDR3 is TGTGCCAGCAGTTCACAGGGGGTTAAGGGCTACACCTTC. Translating it yields CASSSQGVKGYTF.

This chain connects TRBV6-1 to TRBJ2-3; D is uncertain. The CDR3 extends over 13 amino acids. Germline V gene lookup returns CDR1 MNHNS and CDR2 SASEGT. V was clipped by 1 base and J by 6 bases, with 8 bases between them. DNA of the CDR3: TGTGCCAGCAGTGAAGGCAGCGCCGATACGCAGTATTTT. Its protein product is CASSEGSADTQYF.

The rearrangement joins TRBV5-4 to TRBJ1-2; 10 bases match TRBD1. Germline loops: CDR1 SGHNT, CDR2 YYREEE (reference sequence). The CDR3 consists of 14 residues. The trim removed 6 bases at V and 8 bases at J, leaving 10 bases unmatched. The CDR3 sequence: CASNRDRGSEGYTF. For the CDR3, the DNA is TGTGCCAGCAACCGGGACAGGGGATCGGAGGGCTACACCTTC.